This T cell receptor (beta chain) is from a study of T-cell reconstitution after alpha-beta-depleted transplantation in children listed by TCRdb under 2016. For the study in its entirety: Using TCR repertoire profiling, the study quantitatively followed how T-cell immune reconstitution unfolded in children after TCRalphabeta/CD19-depleted allogeneic hematopoietic cell transplantation.

The label giving this sample's treatment or condition can be read as: allogeneic hematopoietic cell transplantation with graft depleted of TCRalphabeta T cells and CD19 B cells. Transplant recipients were children who received TCRalphabeta/CD19-depleted allogeneic hematopoietic cell grafts. The library was obtained by PCR. Data came from an Illumina HiSeq 2500. TCR library preparation used molecular barcoding, with unique molecular identifiers applied to normalize quantification of the TCRbeta repertoire. The public reads were reprocessed in TCRdb via fastp at Q25 and MiXCR, keeping in-frame beta chains. Each entry is one CDR3 protein sequence, shown with its most common DNA and genes. This sample is represented by 200,000 to 300,000 distinct CDR3 sequences; roughly 25% of them were singletons. The ten largest clones capture about 5% of the sample. The CDR3 goes from the cysteine to the phenylalanine over 15 residues. The kept DNA is CDR3 alone, 45 bases in frame from the first base. CDR1 DFQATT and CDR2 SNEGSKA are derived from the germline V gene (reference sequence). A distance of 15 bases separates the germline ends of V and J, which lose 3 bases and 4 bases respectively.

What the authors observed across the whole study: Apparently early alphabetaT-cell count recovery about two months after transplant reportedly relied on only several hundred rapidly expanded clones derived from non-depleted graft cells. The frequencies of hyperexpanded clones fell over the following months, and after one year, T-cell counts and TCRbeta diversity were mostly attributed to newly produced T cells. In some patients, the high TCRbeta diversity seen at day 60 was put down to recipient T cells and intrathymic progenitors that had survived conditioning.

This clonotype has at least ten counts. The antigen this receptor binds is unknown. No much larger clone is present one base from it, and per-base qualities are unavailable. The sample in question was PBMCs, mostly from graft donor cells, obtained 360 days after TCRalphabeta/CD19-depleted stem cell transplant. Recombination linked TRBV20-1 to TRBJ2-2; the D gene lacks a confident call. The sequence was collected from a female patient aged 2 to 10 who had a stem cell transplant for congenital amegakaryocytic thrombocytopenia, so the T cells may come from the graft donor. The nucleotide sequence is given as TGCAGTGCTAGTCCGTCCAGGTCGGGCACCGGGGAGCTGTTTTTT. It is translated as CSASPSRSGTGELFF.